This T cell receptor (beta chain) was captured by sequencing in a study of early stage breast cancer tumors. Overall study: Samples were sequenced at 7.5 to 10-fold average coverage.

Notes on the study in general: Unsorted bulk genomic DNA sequencing lacked pairing and functional marker data. Tumor and normal breast were distinguished via blood comparison in about 90% of the 16 patients.

Per germline, CDR1 LGHNA and CDR2 YNFKEQ. The CDR3 spans 14 residues. With V trimmed by 2 bases and J by 8 bases, 5 bases remained unmatched. Concerning this clone: The antigen is unknown.

Method: immunoSEQ multiplex PCR; TCRdb's copy keeps in-frame clones and lacks some. The sample holds some 21,000 clones; about 75% are singletons and the top ten take 25% to 30%. This clonotype originated in a person aged 55-75 years with breast cancer. The rearrangement links TRBV4-2 to TRBJ2-1, with 8 nucleotides matching TRBD1. Sequenced material: blood. In DNA form, the CDR3 reads TGTGCCAGCAGCCAACGAGGACAGGGCCATGAGCAGTTCTTC. This encodes CASSQRGQGHEQFF.